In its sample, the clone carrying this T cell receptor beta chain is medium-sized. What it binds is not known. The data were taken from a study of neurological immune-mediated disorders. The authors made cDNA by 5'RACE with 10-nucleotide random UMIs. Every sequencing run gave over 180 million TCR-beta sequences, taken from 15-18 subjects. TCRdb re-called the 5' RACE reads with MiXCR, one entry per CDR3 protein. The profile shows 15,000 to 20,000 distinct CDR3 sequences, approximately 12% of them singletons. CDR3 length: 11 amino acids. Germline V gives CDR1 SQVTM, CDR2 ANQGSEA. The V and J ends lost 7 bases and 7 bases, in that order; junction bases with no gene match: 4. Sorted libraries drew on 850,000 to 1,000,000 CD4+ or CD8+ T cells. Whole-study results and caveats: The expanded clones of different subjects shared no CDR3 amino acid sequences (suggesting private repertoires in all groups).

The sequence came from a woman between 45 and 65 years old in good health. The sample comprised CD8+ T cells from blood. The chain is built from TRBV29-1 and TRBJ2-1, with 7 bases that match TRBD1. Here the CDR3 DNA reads TGCAGCGGTAAACAGGGGAATGAGCAGTTCTTC. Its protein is CSGKQGNEQFF.